This TCR beta chain was retrieved from a study of lymphopenia after photon versus proton radiotherapy (dated by TCRdb to 2018 to 2020). Describing the broader study: The immunological effects of photon versus proton radiation therapy were compared in patients with gastrointestinal tumors who developed high-grade lymphopenia. The cohort comprised approximately 21 patients with gastrointestinal tumors who received either photon or proton therapy and then developed lymphopenia. The goal of the study was to describe how the two radiation modalities differ in their effects on the immune system.

Regarding this clone: Its antigen remains undetermined. Per-base quality was not reported, and no clone a single base away is much larger than it.

The paper's findings and limits, for the study overall: Among patients across the cohort who died, overall survival time showed an inverse correlation with a larger post-nadir drop in TCR diversity. After the lymphocyte count nadir, oligoclonal expansion, especially of CD8+ Temra cells, was observed in photon-treated repertoires, and the drop in diversity was driven by this expansion. Proton-treated patients stayed relatively stable during treatment, while photon-treated patients lost naive T cells and TCR diversity and gained effector/memory populations. The survival association was examined only in patients who died, and the authors described better survival with proton therapy as a possibility, not as a demonstrated result.

The library relied on the immunoSEQ multiplex PCR assay. Deep sequencing of rearranged TCR beta loci, alongside multiparametric flow cytometry, was used to profile T cell repertoires. The source is immuneACCESS, and TCRdb retained only in-frame sequences with V and J called. Part of the clones is not carried over; for the studies checked, unresolved V genes explain less than half of this, and the remainder is unexplained. Present in this sample are 20,000 to 25,000 clones, about 90% of which were seen just once. The top ten clones comprise roughly 9.7% of the sample. The TCR originated in a woman aged 70-85 years with pancreatic cancer. Some clones in this sample may be carry-over from other donors' samples. Sequenced material: peripheral blood, taken from a patient treated with proton-based radiotherapy.

The CDR3 region reads CASSITWHRPNLAGNTGELFF. The DNA reads as follows: TGTGCCAGTAGTATAACTTGGCATCGGCCGAACCTCGCGGGGAACACCGGGGAGCTGTTTTTT. The receptor chain draws on TRBV19 and TRBJ2-2; TRBD2 is a possible D gene, resting on 5 matching bases. Taken from the germline V gene (reference sequence), the CDR1 and CDR2 loops are LNHDA and SQIVND. The CDR3 goes from the cysteine to the phenylalanine over 21 residues. The CDR3 DNA has 63 bases and is translated from base 1. The junction carries 26 bases between V and J, which are trimmed by 2 bases and 1 base respectively.